These 16 T cell receptor beta chains came from one sample sequenced in a study of T cell responses to AZD1222 COVID-19 vaccine. TCRdb's copy holds only in-frame clones and misses some; the assay was immunoSEQ multiplex PCR. The sample has about 120,000 clones; less than 95% are singletons. The sample consisted of peripheral blood, taken on day 0 of AZD1222 vaccination. The receptors here all came from an adult in good health.

Of note for this clone: Other DNA sequences in the same sample also yield this CDR3. The chain uses TRBV12-3 or TRBV12-4 and TRBJ1-2; D uncertain. The V end lost 3 bases, the J end lost 6 bases, and 5 bases lay between the germline ends. The CDR3 is 11 amino acids. CDR3 DNA: TGTGCCAGCAGTTTGGGTGATGGCTACACCTTC. Encoded protein: CASSLGDGYTF.

The V gene is TRBV6-6, the J gene TRBJ2-7; weak D call: TRBD1 (5 bases). The CDR3 consists of 13 residues. Trimming took 0 bases from V and 5 from J, leaving 8 bases between them. CDR1 and CDR2 from the germline V gene are MNHNY and SVGAGI (reference sequence). The CDR3 bases are TGTGCCAGCAGTTACTCCGCAGGGAACGAGCAGTACTTC. Protein product: CASSYSAGNEQYF.

This chain uses TRBV2 with TRBJ1-2, with D tentatively TRBD1 (6 bases). The CDR3 is made up of 13 amino acids. V gave up 3 bases and J gave up 7 bases, with 12 bases separating them. Germline lookup yields CDR1 SNHLY and CDR2 FYNNEI. The CDR3: CASSEEDRPGYTF. The DNA of the CDR3 is TGTGCCAGCAGTGAGGAAGACAGGCCTGGCTACACCTTC.

The chain links TRBV5-1 to TRBJ1-5; TRBD1 agrees at 9 bases. The CDR3 spans 16 residues. CDR1 and CDR2 (germline): SGHRS, YFSETQ. J lost 2 bases, V lost 4 bases, and 7 bases had no gene match. The chain's CDR3 is CASSLGDREGNQPQHF. The CDR3 DNA is TGCGCCAGCAGCCTGGGGGACAGGGAGGGCAATCAGCCCCAGCATTTT.

This clone was detected only once. This chain uses TRBV25-1 with TRBJ1-2; perhaps TRBD1 as D (5 bases). This CDR3 contains 14 residues. Germline V gene lookup returns CDR1 MGHDK and CDR2 SYGVNS. The V end lost 4 bases, the J end lost 5 bases, and 14 bases lay between the germline ends. The CDR3 coding sequence is TGTGCCAGCAGTGTCGGGGGGGAGTGGTATGGCTACACCTTC. Its protein product is CASSVGGEWYGYTF.

The J gene is TRBJ2-1, the V gene TRBV19; a possible D gene is TRBD1 (6 bases). Germline V lookup: CDR1 LNHDA, CDR2 SQIVND (reference sequence). The CDR3 sequence is 14 residues long. V was pared by 1 base and J by 7 bases, with 11 bases between. The CDR3 is CASSIALDRNEQFF. DNA for the CDR3: TGTGCCAGTAGTATAGCCCTAGACAGGAATGAGCAGTTCTTC.

The chain combines TRBV7-9 with TRBJ2-5; D is possibly TRBD1 (6 bases). This CDR3 region has 14 residues. V lost 5 bases to trimming and J lost 7 bases, with 17 bases between them. Germline CDR1 is SEHNR and CDR2 is FQNEAQ (reference sequence). This chain's CDR3 is CASSTAGAGGTQYF. DNA of the CDR3: TGTGCCAGCAGCACCGCAGGGGCCGGCGGGACCCAGTACTTC.

DNA for the CDR3: TGTGCCAGCAGTCGGCAGGGTTTAGGCAATCAGCCCCAGCATTTT. Amino acids: CASSRQGLGNQPQHF. The chain couples TRBV6-5 to TRBJ1-5, with a possible D match to TRBD1 (5 bases). This CDR3 comprises 15 residues. V lost 5 bases and J lost 2, with 13 bases in between. The germline V gene has CDR1 MNHEY and CDR2 SVGAGI.

The chain carries TRBV19 and TRBJ1-1; maybe TRBD1 (5 bases). Germline values: CDR1 LNHDA, CDR2 SQIVND (reference sequence). V was cut by 5 bases and J by 0 bases, with 10 bases left in between. There are 14 residues in the CDR3. The CDR3 is CASSAGTVNTEAFF. CDR3 DNA sequence: TGTGCCAGTAGTGCGGGGACGGTGAACACTGAAGCTTTCTTT.

This clone appeared a few times. This chain joins TRBV18 and TRBJ2-7, with D maybe TRBD2 (6 bases). With 2 bases removed from V and 1 base from J, the gap between germline ends came to 9 bases. Germline values: CDR1 KGHSH, CDR2 LQKENI. The CDR3 spans 14 residues. CDR3 region: CASSPYGGSYEQYF. The CDR3 nucleotides are TGTGCCAGCTCACCATACGGGGGATCCTACGAGCAGTACTTC.

V and J are TRBV2 and TRBJ1-1; 7 bases align to TRBD1. This CDR3 is built from 13 residues. The V and J ends lost 3 bases and 7 bases, in that order; junction bases with no gene match: 5. Per germline, CDR1 SNHLY and CDR2 FYNNEI. CDR3 protein: CASSDKGAGEAFF. The CDR3 DNA reads TGTGCCAGCAGTGACAAGGGGGCAGGTGAAGCTTTCTTT.

The chain is built from TRBV19 and TRBJ1-1, with D possibly being TRBD1 (5 bases). This CDR3 is 15 amino acids long. Deletions cut 5 bases from V and 1 base from J, with 14 bases between. Germline lookup yields CDR1 LNHDA and CDR2 SQIVND (reference sequence). The CDR3 sequence: CASSGRGRKNTEAFF. The DNA for the CDR3 is TGTGCCAGTAGTGGGAGGGGCAGGAAGAACACTGAAGCTTTCTTT.

This clone was counted once. V and J are TRBV4-2 and TRBJ2-1, with 7 bases lining up with TRBD2. V shed 3 bases and J 0 bases; nucleotides not matched to a gene: 5. The CDR3 sequence is 16 residues long. Germline CDR1 LGHNA, CDR2 YNFKEQ. The CDR3 region has the DNA TGTGCCAGCAGCCAGGCCGGCGGGGGCTCCTACAATGAGCAGTTCTTC. Translating it yields CASSQAGGGSYNEQFF.

This chain joins TRBV28 and TRBJ2-7; no clear D. The length of the CDR3 is 14 residues. Trimming cost V 3 bases and J 3 bases, with 12 bases left between them. Germline V gene lookup returns CDR1 MDHEN and CDR2 SYDVKM. Here the CDR3 DNA reads TGTGCCAGCAGTTTGTCGGTTGGAAGCTACGAGCAGTACTTC. Its translation: CASSLSVGSYEQYF.

To note about this clone: At one end, the junction sequence differs from germline, possibly due to a read error. The chain has TRBV5-6 and TRBJ1-1, with unresolved D. The germline gives CDR1 SGHDT, CDR2 YYEEEE. The CDR3 runs to 16 residues. The DNA for the CDR3 is TGTGCCAACAGCTTGTTGGGGAAAAGAATGAACACTGAAGCTTTCTTT. Translating gives CANSLLGKRMNTEAFF.

The chain carries TRBV9 and TRBJ2-3; the D call may be TRBD1 or TRBD2 (5 bases each). CDR1 SGDLS and CDR2 YYNGEE come from the germline V gene. The CDR3 sequence is 17 residues long. The V end was cut by 4 bases, the J end by 0 bases, with 18 bases between. The CDR3 DNA is TGTGCCAGCAGCCCGCGGGTAGGGGCAATTAGCACAGATACGCAGTATTTT. Translated: CASSPRVGAISTDTQYF. Looking up the rest from reference TRBV9 and TRBJ2-3 gives the full variable domain: DSGVTQTPKHLITATGQRVTLRCSPRSGDLSVYWYQQSLDQGLQFLIQYYNGEERAKGNILERFSAQQFPDLHSELNLSSLELGDSALYFCASSPRVGAISTDTQYFGPGTRLTVL.